This T cell receptor (beta chain) stems from a study of T cells in Graves' hyperthyroidism and ophthalmopathy. Findings and limits, study-wide: A model of 13 V-J pairs discriminated ophthalmopathy from stable hyperthyroidism.

This CDR3 spans 14 amino acids. Deletions cut 0 bases from V and 1 base from J, with 6 bases between. Germline V CDR1 and CDR2: LGHDT, YNNKEL (reference sequence). There are many counts of this clonotype. Its matching antigen is unknown. A patient was excluded if there was uncontrolled infection, other autoimmune disease, pregnancy or lactation. Based on clinical symptoms, serum thyroxine and TRAb, thyroid ultrasound and orbital computed tomography, diagnoses were reached. A roughly 9.3 ml volume of fresh peripheral blood provided the PBMCs. Authors of the study amplified TCR beta CDR3 regions from RNA transcripts. When the TCR CDR3 underwent first-round RT-PCR, the HTBI primer set was used. In TCRdb, the multiplex PCR reads were re-called with MiXCR into one record per CDR3 protein. The profile shows 400,000 to 450,000 distinct CDR3 sequences, over 12% of them singletons.

The sample was blood. The origin of this receptor is a man between 18 and 29 years old with Graves' ophthalmopathy. V is TRBV3-1 and J is TRBJ1-2; unclear D gene. The CDR3 here is CASSQDDLNYGYTF. CDR3 DNA sequence: TGTGCCAGCAGCCAAGATGACCTTAACTATGGCTACACCTTC.